This note documents a single TCR beta chain sequence. The sample is drawn from a study of OX40 agonist ivuxolimab in advanced cancers. There are 13 residues in the CDR3. Trimming cost V 10 bases and J 5 bases; bases outside gene matches: 7. Per germline, CDR1 LNHDA and CDR2 SQIVND (reference sequence). Clones were sequenced by immunoSEQ multiplex PCR, and TCRdb holds only the in-frame ones, with some missing. This table has 55,000 to 90,000 clones, about nine tenths appearing once. The input for sequencing was CD4+ or CD8+ T cells sorted from blood, taken in a trial of the OX40 agonist ivuxolimab. The chain employs TRBV19 and TRBJ1-4, with TRBD1 matching over 7 bases. This TCR came from an adult with an advanced solid tumor such as melanoma, head and neck, liver or kidney cancer. In DNA form, the CDR3 reads TGTGCCACACTAGGGACAGTCAATGAAAAACTGTTTTTT. Translation: CATLGTVNEKLFF.